This TCR beta chain was profiled in a study of radiation and T cells in renal cell carcinoma. Remarks on this clone: The target antigen is unknown.

Study results and caveats: In blood, top tumor clones expanded by 2 weeks, shrinking by 4.

The sample's time point: baseline pretreatment blood. As to treatment: 15 Gy SBRT to primary tumor, nephrectomy 4 weeks later. The germline gives CDR1 MNHEY, CDR2 SVGAGI. The CDR3 has 14 amino acids. The V end lost 0 bases, the J end lost 5 bases, and 9 bases lay between the germline ends. Clones were sequenced by immunoSEQ multiplex PCR, and TCRdb holds only the in-frame ones, with some missing. This sample has under 65,000 clones, with 78% found just once. The sequenced sample was blood, obtained from a patient whose treatment included radiotherapy and nephrectomy. The chain carries TRBV6-5 and TRBJ2-3, with D perhaps TRBD2 (5 bases). The TCR was taken from a man aged 55 to 69 with renal cell carcinoma. Here the CDR3 DNA reads TGTGCCAGCAGTTACTCGACACGGGGAGATACGCAGTATTTT. This gives the protein CASSYSTRGDTQYF.